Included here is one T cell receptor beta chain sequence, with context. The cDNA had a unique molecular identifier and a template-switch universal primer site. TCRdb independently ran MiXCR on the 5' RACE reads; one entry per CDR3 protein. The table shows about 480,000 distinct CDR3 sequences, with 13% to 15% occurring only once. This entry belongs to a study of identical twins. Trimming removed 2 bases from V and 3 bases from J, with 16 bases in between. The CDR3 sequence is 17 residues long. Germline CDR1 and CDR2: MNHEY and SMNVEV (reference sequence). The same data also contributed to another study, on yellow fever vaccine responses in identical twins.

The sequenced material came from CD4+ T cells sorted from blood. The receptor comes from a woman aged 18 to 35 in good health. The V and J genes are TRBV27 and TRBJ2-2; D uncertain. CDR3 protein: CASSLDASRSYTGELFF. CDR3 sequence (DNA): TGTGCCAGCAGTTTAGACGCCTCACGATCCTACACCGGGGAGCTGTTTTTT.